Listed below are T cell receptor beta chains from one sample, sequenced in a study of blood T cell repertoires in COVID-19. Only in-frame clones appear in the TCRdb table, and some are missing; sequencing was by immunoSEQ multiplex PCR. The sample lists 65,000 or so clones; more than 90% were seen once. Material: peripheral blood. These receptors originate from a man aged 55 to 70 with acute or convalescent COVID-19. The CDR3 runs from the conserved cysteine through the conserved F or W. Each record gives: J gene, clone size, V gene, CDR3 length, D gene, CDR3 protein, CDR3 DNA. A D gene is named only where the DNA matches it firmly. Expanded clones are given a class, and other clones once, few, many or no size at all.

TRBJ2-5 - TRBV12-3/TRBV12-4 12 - CASSLRGETQYF TGTGCCAGCAGTTTGAGGGGGGAGACCCAGTACTTC
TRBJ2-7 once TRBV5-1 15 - CASSPVRGGKTEQYF TGCGCCAGCAGCCCCGTTCGGGGAGGAAAGACCGAGCAGTACTTC
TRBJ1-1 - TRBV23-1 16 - CASSQSPITVNTEAFF TGCGCCAGCAGTCAATCGCCGATCACAGTGAACACTGAAGCTTTCTTT
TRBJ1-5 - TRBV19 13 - CASKVPGDQPQHF TGTGCCAGTAAAGTCCCGGGGGACCAGCCCCAGCATTTT
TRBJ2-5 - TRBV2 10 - CASSSAGQYF TGTGCCAGCAGTTCGGCGGGCCAGTACTTC
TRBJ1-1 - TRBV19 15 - CASTRTVLTNTEAFF TGTGCCAGTACAAGGACAGTTTTGACGAACACTGAAGCTTTCTTT
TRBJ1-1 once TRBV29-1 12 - CSVQVMNTEAFF TGCAGCGTTCAGGTAATGAACACTGAAGCTTTCTTT
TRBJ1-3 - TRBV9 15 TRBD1 CASSADRGLGNTIYF TGTGCCAGCAGCGCGGACAGGGGGCTGGGAAACACCATATATTTT
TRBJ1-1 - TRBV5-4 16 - CASSLGSARGNTEAFF TGTGCCAGCAGCTTGGGTTCAGCCCGAGGGAACACTGAAGCTTTCTTT
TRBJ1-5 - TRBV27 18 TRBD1 CASSLSHRTGGFNQPQHF TGTGCCAGCAGTTTATCCCACCGGACAGGGGGCTTCAATCAGCCCCAGCATTTT
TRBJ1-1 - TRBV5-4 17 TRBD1 CASSPGGTVFMNTEAFF TGTGCCAGCAGCCCTGGAGGGACAGTCTTCATGAACACTGAAGCTTTCTTT
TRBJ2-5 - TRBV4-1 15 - CASSQTRDLQETQYF TGCGCCAGCAGCCAAACCCGGGACTTACAAGAGACCCAGTACTTC
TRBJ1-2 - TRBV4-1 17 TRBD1 CASSQYSGTGGLYGYTF TGCGCCAGCAGCCAGTATTCCGGGACAGGTGGCTTGTATGGCTACACCTTC
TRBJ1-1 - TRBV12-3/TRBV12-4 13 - CASSLAREAEAFF TGTGCCAGCAGTTTAGCCCGCGAGGCTGAAGCTTTCTTT
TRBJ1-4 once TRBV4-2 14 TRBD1 CASSPRTGAEKLFF TGTGCCAGCAGCCCCAGGACAGGGGCTGAAAAACTGTTTTTT
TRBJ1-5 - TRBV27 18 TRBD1 CASSSTSGQGYSNQPQHF TGTGCCAGCAGTTCAACCTCGGGACAGGGTTATAGCAATCAGCCCCAGCATTTT
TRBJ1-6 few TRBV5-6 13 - CASSLSYNSPLHF TGTGCCAGCAGCCTGTCCTATAATTCACCCCTCCACTTT
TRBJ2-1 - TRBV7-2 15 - CASRNDRSSYNEQFF TGTGCCAGCAGAAACGACAGGAGCTCCTACAATGAGCAGTTCTTC
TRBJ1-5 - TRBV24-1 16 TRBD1 CATSDSDRASYQPQHF TGTGCCACCAGTGATTCCGACAGGGCTAGTTACCAGCCCCAGCATTTT
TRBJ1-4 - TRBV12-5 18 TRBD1 CASGSGTAFAATNEKLFF TGTGCTAGTGGATCCGGGACAGCTTTTGCCGCAACTAATGAAAAACTGTTTTTT
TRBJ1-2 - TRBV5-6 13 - CASSLRGDYGYTF TGTGCCAGCAGCTTGAGGGGCGATTATGGCTACACCTTC
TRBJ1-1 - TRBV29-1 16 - CSVDLTGGLMSTEAFF TGCAGCGTTGATCTGACAGGTGGTTTGATGAGCACTGAAGCTTTCTTT
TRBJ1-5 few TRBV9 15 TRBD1 CASSVGQGSNQPQHF TGTGCCAGCAGCGTAGGACAGGGAAGCAATCAGCCCCAGCATTTT
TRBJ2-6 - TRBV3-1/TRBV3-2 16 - CASSQGRGSGANVLTF TGTGCCAGCAGCCAAGGACGGGGGTCTGGGGCCAACGTCCTGACTTTC
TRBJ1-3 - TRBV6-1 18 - CASSEFWGGASSGNTIYF TGTGCCAGCAGTGAATTTTGGGGGGGTGCCAGCTCTGGAAACACCATATATTTT
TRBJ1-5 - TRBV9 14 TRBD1 CASSPRQGWEPQHF TGTGCCAGCAGCCCCCGACAGGGCTGGGAGCCCCAGCATTTT
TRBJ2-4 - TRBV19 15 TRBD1 CASSKGDRGLNIQYF TGTGCCAGTAGTAAGGGGGACAGGGGTTTGAACATTCAGTACTTC
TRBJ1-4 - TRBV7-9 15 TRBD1 CASSRWTGAMEKLFF TGTGCCAGCAGCCGGTGGACAGGGGCGATGGAAAAACTGTTTTTT
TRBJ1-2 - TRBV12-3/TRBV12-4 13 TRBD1 CASSTSGGNGYTF TGTGCCAGCAGTACATCAGGGGGGAATGGCTACACCTTC
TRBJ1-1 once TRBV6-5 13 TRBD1 CASGQGARTEAFF TGTGCCAGCGGACAGGGGGCGCGAACTGAAGCTTTCTTT
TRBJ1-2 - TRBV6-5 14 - CASTDSNSLYGYTF TGTGCCAGCACCGACAGCAACTCTCTCTATGGCTACACCTTC
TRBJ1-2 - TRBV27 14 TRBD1 CASRSTGSHYGYTF TGTGCCAGCAGATCGACAGGGTCCCACTATGGCTACACCTTC
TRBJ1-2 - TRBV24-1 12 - CATRDSFFGYTF TGTGCCACCAGAGACAGCTTCTTTGGCTACACCTTC
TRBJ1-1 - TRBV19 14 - CASSPSGGRTEAFF TGTGCCAGTAGTCCCTCGGGGGGGAGGACTGAAGCTTTCTTT
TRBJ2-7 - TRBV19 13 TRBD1 CASSMGQGYEQYF TGTGCCAGTAGTATGGGACAGGGCTACGAGCAGTACTTC
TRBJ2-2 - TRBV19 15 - CASSITGGPAGELFF TGTGCCAGTAGTATTACGGGGGGCCCAGCCGGGGAGCTGTTTTTT